A single sample is the source of the 7 T cell receptor beta chains below, sequenced in a study of Graves' ophthalmopathy and Graves' hyperthyroidism. Scientists amplified the TCR beta CDR3 regions from RNA transcripts. First-round RT-PCR relied on HTBI primers, and a second-round multiplex PCR came next. TCRdb redid the calling of the multiplex PCR reads with MiXCR, one entry per CDR3 protein. The sample comprises hundreds of thousands of distinct CDR3 sequences, about 21% of which are singletons, and 3% rests with the top ten. The specimen sequenced was peripheral blood. These receptors were taken from a woman aged 18-35 years with stable Graves' hyperthyroidism.

This clonotype appeared many times. CDR3 protein: CASSQDIRRLATYEQYF. The DNA for the CDR3 is TGCGCCAGCAGCCAAGATATTAGGAGACTAGCCACCTACGAGCAGTACTTC. The chain recombines TRBV4-3 with TRBJ2-7, with 7 bases matching TRBD2. The CDR3 runs to 17 residues. The V and J ends lost 0 bases and 2 bases, in that order; junction bases with no gene match: 10. CDR1 is LGHNA, CDR2 YSLEER, per germline.

The chain is built from TRBV7-8 and TRBJ1-5; D uncertain. CDR3 size: 15 residues. Trimming removed 3 bases from V and 0 bases from J, with 9 bases in between. Germline V gene data show CDR1 as SGHVS and CDR2 as FQNEAQ. This CDR3 is CASSFATDSNQPQHF. Here the CDR3 DNA reads TGTGCCAGCAGCTTCGCTACAGATAGCAATCAGCCCCAGCATTTT.

This clonotype was detected ten times or more. The genes are TRBV6-2 or TRBV6-3 and TRBJ2-7, with D perhaps being TRBD1 or TRBD2 (6 bases each). This CDR3 has 14 residues. Germline CDR1 and CDR2: MNHEY and SVGEGT. Trimming pared 6 bases from V and 1 base from J, leaving 13 bases between. The CDR3 DNA reads as TGTGCCAGCAGGCGGAGGGGGTCTTCCTACGAGCAGTACTTC. Protein sequence: CASRRRGSSYEQYF.

This clonotype was counted ten times or more. The chain employs TRBV5-1 and TRBJ1-1; 10 bases align to TRBD1. The CDR3 loop spans 14 amino acids. Germline CDR1 SGHRS, CDR2 YFSETQ. J gave up 5 bases and V 4 bases, and 5 bases lay outside the gene matches. The CDR3 spells CASSTADRGTEAFF. DNA for the CDR3: TGCGCCAGCAGCACCGCGGACAGGGGGACTGAAGCTTTCTTT.

This clonotype has ten or more counts. The chain links TRBV12-3 or TRBV12-4 to TRBJ2-7; TRBD2 aligns across 8 bases. V gave up 5 bases and J gave up 2 bases; unmatched junction bases: 8. CDR3 length: 15 residues. The CDR3 nucleotides read TGTGCCAGCAGTCTTGGACTAGCCGATACCTACGAGCAGTACTTC. Protein product: CASSLGLADTYEQYF.

The sample holds many counts of this clonotype. The chain joins TRBV12-3 or TRBV12-4 to TRBJ1-2; D ambiguous. The V end lost 5 bases, the J end lost 2 bases, and 15 bases lay between the germline ends. The CDR3 is made up of 15 amino acids. This CDR3 is CASSGKQIENYGYTF. CDR3 coding DNA: TGTGCCAGCAGTGGGAAACAGATCGAAAACTATGGCTACACCTTC.

The chain couples TRBV12-3 or TRBV12-4 to TRBJ2-7; the match to TRBD1 covers 7 bases. The CDR3 covers 13 residues. V lost 6 bases and J lost 6; bases outside the gene matches: 8. The CDR3 region is CASSRRQGSEQYF. CDR3 DNA: TGTGCCAGCAGCAGGCGACAGGGTTCCGAGCAGTACTTC.